This TCR beta chain was documented in a study of T cell responses to AZD1222 COVID-19 vaccine (dated by TCRdb to the early 2020s). In the study overall: Because spike-specific TCR depth and breadth did not differ between the two schedules, AZD1222 recipients who got a second dose at roughly 4 weeks were pooled with those who got a second dose at roughly 12 weeks. A total of 233 trial participants underwent TCR sequencing, of whom around 200 received two doses of AZD1222 and about 25 received two doses of the MenACWY control vaccine. Enrollment into the trials was organized by age into subgroups of 18-55, 56-69 and 70-plus years, and those subgroups contained roughly 150, 30 and 60 TCR-sequenced participants, respectively.

The time point label here, explained by the study, means: baseline before first vaccination. Vaccinee samples came from UK trials COV001 and COV002, including a single-blind randomized controlled phase 2/3 trial of AZD1222 (ChAdOx1 nCoV-19) in healthy adults. For TCRbeta chain sequencing, PBMC samples were collected from trial participants at day 0 and at day 28 after the second dose. The CDR3 regions of human TCRbeta chains were analyzed by immunosequencing. Per the source publication's procedure: Repertoire TCRs were checked for matches against a reference library of SARS-CoV-2-specific TCRs that had been generated using the MIRA antigen-specificity platform. Breadth was defined as the fraction of unique TCRs that were SARS-CoV-2-associated. Depth was defined as the fraction of total T cells that were SARS-CoV-2-associated. Each spike-specific TCR was assigned to its reactive spike region and to a CD4 or CD8 class using the MIRA data. Log10-transformed breadth and depth values were compared by one-way ANOVA with Sidak's multiple comparisons tests. TCRdb carries this immuneACCESS record with in-frame sequences only. Its versions omit some clonotypes, under half of them owing to an unresolved V gene in the studies checked, with the rest unexplained. V, J and clone size derive from that table, while D and trimming were established from the DNA sequence. This sample is represented by 110,000 to 150,000 clones; just over 90% of them were singletons. The ten largest clones add up to 7.5% to 9.5% of the sample.

Comment on this clone: Its antigen remains unidentified. Per-nucleotide qualities are absent, and no much larger clonotype sits a single base away.

What the research found in general, with its limitations: Conclusions about previously exposed vaccinees are limited because only six or seven AZD1222 recipients were SARS-CoV-2 seropositive at baseline. Participants were mostly white British and included more females than males, and it was suggested by the authors that clonal diversity may have been underestimated. Nearly half of unique spike-specific TCRs reportedly recognized epitopes outside regions mutated in the B.1.351 and B.1.1.7 variants. The 56-69-year group was small, and its depth increase did not reach significance, likely because of low power. After two AZD1222 doses, spike-specific TCR breadth and depth were significantly higher than at day 0 and than in MenACWY recipients. No day 14 peak-response samples were available, so repertoires were characterized only after the peak T cell response. Vaccine-associated CD4 TCRs spanned the whole spike protein, with dominant responses in regions 160-218 and 743-854.

As encoded in the germline V gene (reference sequence), CDR1 is MNHEY while CDR2 is SMNVEV. The CDR3 starts with the cysteine, ends with the phenylalanine, and has 15 residues. Just CDR3 DNA is preserved here, 45 bases in frame from base 1. Trimming removed 5 bases from V and 7 bases from J, leaving 20 bases between the germline ends. Sequenced material: peripheral blood, taken on day 0 of AZD1222 vaccination. The chain was built from TRBV27 and TRBJ1-2; the D gene is perhaps TRBD1, on 5 matching bases. The clonotype comes from an adult in good health. The sequenced DNA: TGTGCCAGCAGTAACCAACAGTTCAGGGCGACTGGCTACACCTTC. Translated, it reads CASSNQQFRATGYTF.